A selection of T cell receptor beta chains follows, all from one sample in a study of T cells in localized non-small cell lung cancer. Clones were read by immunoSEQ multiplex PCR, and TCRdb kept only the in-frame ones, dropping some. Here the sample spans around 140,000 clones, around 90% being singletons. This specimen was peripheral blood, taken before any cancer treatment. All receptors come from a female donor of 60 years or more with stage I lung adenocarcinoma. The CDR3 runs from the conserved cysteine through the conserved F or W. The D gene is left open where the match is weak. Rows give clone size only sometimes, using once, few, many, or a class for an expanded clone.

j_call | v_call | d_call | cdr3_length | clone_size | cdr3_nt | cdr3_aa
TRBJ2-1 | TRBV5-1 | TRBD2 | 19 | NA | TGCGCCAGCGGTGTAGCGGGACGGGGGACTAGCGGGAGAGGTAATGAGCAGTTCTTC | CASGVAGRGTSGRGNEQFF
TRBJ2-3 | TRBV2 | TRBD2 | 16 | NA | TGTGCCAGCATCGCGAACCCTAGCGGTAGCACAGATACGCAGTATTTT | CASIANPSGSTDTQYF
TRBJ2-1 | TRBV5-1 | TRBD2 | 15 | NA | TGCGCCAGCAGCCCTCGACTAGCGGGAGTTTATGAGCAGTTCTTC | CASSPRLAGVYEQFF
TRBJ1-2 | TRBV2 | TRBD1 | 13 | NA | TGTGCCAGCACAGGGGGAGGTAACTATGGCTACACCTTC | CASTGGGNYGYTF
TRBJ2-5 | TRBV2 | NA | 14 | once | TGTGCCAGCTGTCGAGTGGGAACGATGGAGACCCAGTACTTC | CASCRVGTMETQYF
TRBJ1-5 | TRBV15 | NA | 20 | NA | TGTGCCACCAGCAGAGAATCGGTTGGTGTATGGACCAGCCTCAATCAGCCCCAGCATTTT | CATSRESVGVWTSLNQPQHF
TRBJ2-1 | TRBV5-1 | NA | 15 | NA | TGCGCCAGCGGGGCGGGGCTTCTCGACCACAATGAGCAGTTCTTC | CASGAGLLDHNEQFF
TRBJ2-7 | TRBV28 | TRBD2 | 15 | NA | TGTGCCAGCAGGGTGGTTAGCGGGAATTTTTACGAGCAGTACTTC | CASRVVSGNFYEQYF
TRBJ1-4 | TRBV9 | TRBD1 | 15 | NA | TGTGCCAGCAGCGTGACCGGGACAGGCGGCGAAAAACTGGTTTTT | CASSVTGTGGEKLVF
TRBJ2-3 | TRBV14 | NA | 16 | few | TGTGCCAGCAGCGAACAGGGGAGGGAGGTCACAGATACGCAGTATTTT | CASSEQGREVTDTQYF
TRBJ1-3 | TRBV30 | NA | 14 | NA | TGTGCCTGGAGTATTTTGGTCTCTGGAAACACCATATATTTT | CAWSILVSGNTIYF
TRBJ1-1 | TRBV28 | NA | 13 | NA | TGTGCCAGCAGCTTGGCTCGTAGGAATGAAGCTTTCTTT | CASSLARRNEAFF
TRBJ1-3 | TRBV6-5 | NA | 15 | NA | TGTGCCAGCAGTTACGGGGCAGGGAGTGGAAACACCATATATTTT | CASSYGAGSGNTIYF
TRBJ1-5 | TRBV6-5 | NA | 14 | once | TGTGCCAGCAGTTACTCGAGCCGGAATCAGCCCCAGCATTTT | CASSYSSRNQPQHF
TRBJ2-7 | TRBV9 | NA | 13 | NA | TGTGCCAGCAGCGGGGGGGGCCTGACGGAGCAGTACTTC | CASSGGGLTEQYF
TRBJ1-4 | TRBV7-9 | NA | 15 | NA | TGTGCCAGCAGCTTAAGCCGAGGCTCTAATGAAAAACTGTTTTTT | CASSLSRGSNEKLFF
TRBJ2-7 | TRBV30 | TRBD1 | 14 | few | TGTGCCTGGAGTGTTGGGACAGGGACGGACGAGCAGTACTTC | CAWSVGTGTDEQYF
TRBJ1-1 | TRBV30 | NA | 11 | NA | TGTGCCGGACGAACCGACGGTGAAGCTTTCTTT | CAGRTDGEAFF
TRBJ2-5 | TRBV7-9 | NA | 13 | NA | TGTGCCAGCAGCAGGGGAAGTCAAGAGACCCAGTACTTC | CASSRGSQETQYF
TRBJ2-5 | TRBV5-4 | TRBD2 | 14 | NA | TGTGCCAGCAGTGCCGGGACTAGCCAAGAGACCCAGTACTTC | CASSAGTSQETQYF
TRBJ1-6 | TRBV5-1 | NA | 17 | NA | TGCGCCAGCAGCTTGGCCGATGCAAGCACCGGTAATTCACCCCTCCACTTT | CASSLADASTGNSPLHF
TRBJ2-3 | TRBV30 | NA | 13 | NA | TGTGCCTGGACTAGCGCTGGGACAGATACGCAGTATTTT | CAWTSAGTDTQYF
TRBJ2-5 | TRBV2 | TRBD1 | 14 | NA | TGTGCCAGCAGAGACAGGGAGAGTCAAGAGACCCAGTACTTC | CASRDRESQETQYF
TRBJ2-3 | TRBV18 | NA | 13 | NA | TGTGCCAGCTCACCGACGGTTTTGGATACGCAGTATTTT | CASSPTVLDTQYF
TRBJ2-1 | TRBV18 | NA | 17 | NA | TGTGCCAGCTCACCCTTTTCCCAGGGAAACTCCTACAATGAGCAGTTCTTC | CASSPFSQGNSYNEQFF
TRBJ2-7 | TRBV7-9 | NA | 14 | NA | TGTGCCAGCAGCTTAGAAGTCAGCTCCTACGAGCAGTACTTC | CASSLEVSSYEQYF
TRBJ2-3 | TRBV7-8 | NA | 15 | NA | TGTGCCAGCAGCTCGAGACAGCCTAGTACAGATACGCAGTATTTT | CASSSRQPSTDTQYF
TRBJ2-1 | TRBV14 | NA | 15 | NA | TGTGCCAGCACCCCACGGACCGGGAGCCCGGGTGAGCAGTTCTTC | CASTPRTGSPGEQFF
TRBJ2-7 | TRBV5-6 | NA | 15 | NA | TGTGCCAGCAGCTTGGCCACGCTAGCGTCCTACGAGCAGTACTTC | CASSLATLASYEQYF
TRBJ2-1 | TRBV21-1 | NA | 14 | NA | TGTGCCAGCAGCAAAGTTACAGGGGACAATGAGCAGTTCTTC | CASSKVTGDNEQFF
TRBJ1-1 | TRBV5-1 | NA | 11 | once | TGCGCCAGCAGCTTGGGGAGGGGGGCTTTCTTT | CASSLGRGAFF
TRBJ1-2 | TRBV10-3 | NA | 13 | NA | TGTGCCATCAGTGAGTCGCCAGGTGCTGGCTACACCTTC | CAISESPGAGYTF
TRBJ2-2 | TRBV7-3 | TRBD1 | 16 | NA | TGTGCCAGCAGCTTGTTTGGGACAGGGGGCACCGGGGAGCTGTTTTTT | CASSLFGTGGTGELFF
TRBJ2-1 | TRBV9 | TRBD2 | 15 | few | TGTGCCAGCACGGAACAAGCGGGAGAAGGCGGTGAGCAGTTCTTC | CASTEQAGEGGEQFF
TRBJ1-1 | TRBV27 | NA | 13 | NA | TGTGCCAGCACCGGATGGGGTAACGCTGAAGCTTTCTTT | CASTGWGNAEAFF
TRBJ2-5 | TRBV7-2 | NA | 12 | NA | TGTGCCAGCAGCCGTCCCCGGGAGACCCAGTACTTC | CASSRPRETQYF
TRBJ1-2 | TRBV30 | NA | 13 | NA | TGTGCCTGGAGCTCAGAAAGGAACTATGGCTACACCTTC | CAWSSERNYGYTF
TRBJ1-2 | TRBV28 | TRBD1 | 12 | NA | TGTGCCAGCAGGCCGAACAGGGGTGGCTACACCTTC | CASRPNRGGYTF
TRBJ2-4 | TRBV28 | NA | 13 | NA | TGTGCCAGCAAGGGACGGGCCAAAAACATTCAGTACTTC | CASKGRAKNIQYF
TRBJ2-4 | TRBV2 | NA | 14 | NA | TGTGCCAGCAGGGAGGGTGGAGCCAAAAACATTCAGTACTTC | CASREGGAKNIQYF
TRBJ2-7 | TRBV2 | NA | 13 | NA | TGTGCCAGCAGTCGGGGAGAGGGCTACGAGCAGTACTTC | CASSRGEGYEQYF
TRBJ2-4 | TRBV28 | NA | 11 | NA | TGTGCCAGCAGTTCAAGAAACATTCAGTACTTC | CASSSRNIQYF
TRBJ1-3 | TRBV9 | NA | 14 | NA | TGTGCCAGCAGCCCTGCGGGGCCCGGAAACACCATATATTTT | CASSPAGPGNTIYF
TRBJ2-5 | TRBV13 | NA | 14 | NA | TGTGCCAGCAGCCTCGGGACTGTACGGGAGACCCAGTACTTC | CASSLGTVRETQYF
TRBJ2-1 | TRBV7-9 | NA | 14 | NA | TGTGCCAGCAGACAGGGATCCGGCTACAATGAGCAGTTCTTC | CASRQGSGYNEQFF
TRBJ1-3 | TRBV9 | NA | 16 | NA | TGTGCCAGCAGCGTTGGGATCTCCCCCACTGGAAACACCATATATTTT | CASSVGISPTGNTIYF
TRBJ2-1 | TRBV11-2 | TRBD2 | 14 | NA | TGTGCCACCGTTGGACTAGCCTCCTACAATGAGCAGTTCTTC | CATVGLASYNEQFF
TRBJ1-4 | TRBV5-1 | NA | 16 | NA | TGCGCCAGCAGTTTACTTTCAGTCCGCGCTAATGAAAAACTGTTTTTT | CASSLLSVRANEKLFF
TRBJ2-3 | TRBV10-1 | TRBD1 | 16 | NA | TGCGCCAGCAGTGAGTTAAGGACAGGGAGGACAGATACGCAGTATTTT | CASSELRTGRTDTQYF
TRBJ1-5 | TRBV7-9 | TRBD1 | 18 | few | TGTGCCAGCAGCCTAAGTGTGACAGGGGACTGGGGCAATCAGCCCCAGCATTTT | CASSLSVTGDWGNQPQHF
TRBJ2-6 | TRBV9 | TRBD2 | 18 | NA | TGTGCCAGCAGCGCGAGCGGGACTTACGTCTCTGGGGCCAACGTCCTGACTTTC | CASSASGTYVSGANVLTF
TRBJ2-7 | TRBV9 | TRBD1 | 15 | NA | TGTGCCAGCAGCGTAGGGACAGGGGGCGACTACGAGCAGTACTTC | CASSVGTGGDYEQYF
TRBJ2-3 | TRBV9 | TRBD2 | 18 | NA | TGTGCCAGCAGCTTAGAGGCTAGCGGGAGGGTTAGCACAGATACGCAGTATTTT | CASSLEASGRVSTDTQYF
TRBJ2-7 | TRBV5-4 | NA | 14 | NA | TGTGCCAGCAGCTTGGAGCCTAGCTCCTACGAGCAGTACTTC | CASSLEPSSYEQYF
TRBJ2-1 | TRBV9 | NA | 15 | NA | TGTGCCAGCAGCGTAGAAATAGCGGCGGTGGATGAGCAGTTCTTC | CASSVEIAAVDEQFF
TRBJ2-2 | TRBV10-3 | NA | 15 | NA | TGTGCCATCAGTGGGCGGGGCTTGAGCACCGGGGAGCTGTTTTTT | CAISGRGLSTGELFF
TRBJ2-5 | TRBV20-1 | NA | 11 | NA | TGCAGTGGTCTGGTCCAAGAGACCCAGTACTTC | CSGLVQETQYF
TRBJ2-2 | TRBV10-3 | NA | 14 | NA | TGTGCCATCAGTGCGGGCCAGCCGGAGGGGGAGCTGTTTTTT | CAISAGQPEGELFF